The entry that follows covers one T cell receptor (beta chain) sequence. The antigen this receptor binds is unknown. It has no much larger one-base neighbor in the sample; base qualities were not kept. Library generation was performed with 5' RACE. Sequencing used a NextSeq 500. The TCR library protocol attached unique molecular identifiers to individual cDNA molecules to correct for sequencing error and PCR bias. Sequencing covered both TCR alpha and beta chains, and within each sample the abundances of alpha and beta sequences were tightly co-correlated. The source study handled its data this way. Decombinator V4 was used to annotate TCR sequences for V gene, J gene and CDR3. TCRs were defined as expanded if a significant change between any two time points was detected under a Poisson model with p below 0.0001. TCR abundances were normalised to the total number of TCRs sequenced in each sample and reported as counts per million. VDJdb, accessed 1 November 2021, was searched for CMV, EBV and SARS-CoV-2 annotated TCRs, excluding TCRs annotated for multiple antigens. Using fastp at Q25 and MiXCR, TCRdb reprocessed the public reads and kept productive beta chains. When rows share a CDR3 protein, they turn into one entry using the most common DNA and genes. Here the V and J calls rest on TCRdb's processing, not on the authors' analysis. This sample has some 80,000 distinct CDR3 sequences in its table, and 9% to 15% of those were observed once. The ten largest account for roughly a sixth of the sample.

This was a case-control study nested in a cohort of healthcare workers in London, UK, who had nasopharyngeal swab PCR tests and blood samples taken every week. Healthcare workers were enrolled in the week of the UK lockdown, from 23 to 31 March 2020, and were followed every week for up to roughly 15 weeks. The data originate from a study of early T cells in non-severe SARS-CoV-2 infection (dated by TCRdb to about 2021). Some background on the complete study: TCR sequencing used bulk RNA from unsorted whole blood, so alpha and beta chains could not be paired.

What the research found in general, with its limitations: VDJdb matching was skewed toward anti-spike CD8 responses and likely underestimated virus-specific expansions, missing private and CD4 specificities.

The receptor was isolated from an adult who was a healthcare worker with PCR-confirmed SARS-CoV-2 infection or an uninfected control (not recorded which). The donor label of this sample is uncertain. Sequencing used whole blood, obtained at baseline.

The base sequence is TGTGCCAGCAGCTTGGTAGGACAGGGTAGGAGCATGAACACTGAAGCTTTCTTT. It translates as CASSLVGQGRSMNTEAFF. Rearrangement joined TRBV5-5 to TRBJ1-1, and 8 junctional nucleotides match TRBD1. Sequences SGHKS (CDR1) and YYEKEE (CDR2) are obtained from the germline V gene (reference sequence). Trimming removed 0 bases from V and 0 bases from J; the gene matches leave 10 bases unexplained. Including the terminal cysteine and phenylalanine, the CDR3 comprises 18 residues. Only CDR3 DNA is held: 54 bases, read in frame from base 1.